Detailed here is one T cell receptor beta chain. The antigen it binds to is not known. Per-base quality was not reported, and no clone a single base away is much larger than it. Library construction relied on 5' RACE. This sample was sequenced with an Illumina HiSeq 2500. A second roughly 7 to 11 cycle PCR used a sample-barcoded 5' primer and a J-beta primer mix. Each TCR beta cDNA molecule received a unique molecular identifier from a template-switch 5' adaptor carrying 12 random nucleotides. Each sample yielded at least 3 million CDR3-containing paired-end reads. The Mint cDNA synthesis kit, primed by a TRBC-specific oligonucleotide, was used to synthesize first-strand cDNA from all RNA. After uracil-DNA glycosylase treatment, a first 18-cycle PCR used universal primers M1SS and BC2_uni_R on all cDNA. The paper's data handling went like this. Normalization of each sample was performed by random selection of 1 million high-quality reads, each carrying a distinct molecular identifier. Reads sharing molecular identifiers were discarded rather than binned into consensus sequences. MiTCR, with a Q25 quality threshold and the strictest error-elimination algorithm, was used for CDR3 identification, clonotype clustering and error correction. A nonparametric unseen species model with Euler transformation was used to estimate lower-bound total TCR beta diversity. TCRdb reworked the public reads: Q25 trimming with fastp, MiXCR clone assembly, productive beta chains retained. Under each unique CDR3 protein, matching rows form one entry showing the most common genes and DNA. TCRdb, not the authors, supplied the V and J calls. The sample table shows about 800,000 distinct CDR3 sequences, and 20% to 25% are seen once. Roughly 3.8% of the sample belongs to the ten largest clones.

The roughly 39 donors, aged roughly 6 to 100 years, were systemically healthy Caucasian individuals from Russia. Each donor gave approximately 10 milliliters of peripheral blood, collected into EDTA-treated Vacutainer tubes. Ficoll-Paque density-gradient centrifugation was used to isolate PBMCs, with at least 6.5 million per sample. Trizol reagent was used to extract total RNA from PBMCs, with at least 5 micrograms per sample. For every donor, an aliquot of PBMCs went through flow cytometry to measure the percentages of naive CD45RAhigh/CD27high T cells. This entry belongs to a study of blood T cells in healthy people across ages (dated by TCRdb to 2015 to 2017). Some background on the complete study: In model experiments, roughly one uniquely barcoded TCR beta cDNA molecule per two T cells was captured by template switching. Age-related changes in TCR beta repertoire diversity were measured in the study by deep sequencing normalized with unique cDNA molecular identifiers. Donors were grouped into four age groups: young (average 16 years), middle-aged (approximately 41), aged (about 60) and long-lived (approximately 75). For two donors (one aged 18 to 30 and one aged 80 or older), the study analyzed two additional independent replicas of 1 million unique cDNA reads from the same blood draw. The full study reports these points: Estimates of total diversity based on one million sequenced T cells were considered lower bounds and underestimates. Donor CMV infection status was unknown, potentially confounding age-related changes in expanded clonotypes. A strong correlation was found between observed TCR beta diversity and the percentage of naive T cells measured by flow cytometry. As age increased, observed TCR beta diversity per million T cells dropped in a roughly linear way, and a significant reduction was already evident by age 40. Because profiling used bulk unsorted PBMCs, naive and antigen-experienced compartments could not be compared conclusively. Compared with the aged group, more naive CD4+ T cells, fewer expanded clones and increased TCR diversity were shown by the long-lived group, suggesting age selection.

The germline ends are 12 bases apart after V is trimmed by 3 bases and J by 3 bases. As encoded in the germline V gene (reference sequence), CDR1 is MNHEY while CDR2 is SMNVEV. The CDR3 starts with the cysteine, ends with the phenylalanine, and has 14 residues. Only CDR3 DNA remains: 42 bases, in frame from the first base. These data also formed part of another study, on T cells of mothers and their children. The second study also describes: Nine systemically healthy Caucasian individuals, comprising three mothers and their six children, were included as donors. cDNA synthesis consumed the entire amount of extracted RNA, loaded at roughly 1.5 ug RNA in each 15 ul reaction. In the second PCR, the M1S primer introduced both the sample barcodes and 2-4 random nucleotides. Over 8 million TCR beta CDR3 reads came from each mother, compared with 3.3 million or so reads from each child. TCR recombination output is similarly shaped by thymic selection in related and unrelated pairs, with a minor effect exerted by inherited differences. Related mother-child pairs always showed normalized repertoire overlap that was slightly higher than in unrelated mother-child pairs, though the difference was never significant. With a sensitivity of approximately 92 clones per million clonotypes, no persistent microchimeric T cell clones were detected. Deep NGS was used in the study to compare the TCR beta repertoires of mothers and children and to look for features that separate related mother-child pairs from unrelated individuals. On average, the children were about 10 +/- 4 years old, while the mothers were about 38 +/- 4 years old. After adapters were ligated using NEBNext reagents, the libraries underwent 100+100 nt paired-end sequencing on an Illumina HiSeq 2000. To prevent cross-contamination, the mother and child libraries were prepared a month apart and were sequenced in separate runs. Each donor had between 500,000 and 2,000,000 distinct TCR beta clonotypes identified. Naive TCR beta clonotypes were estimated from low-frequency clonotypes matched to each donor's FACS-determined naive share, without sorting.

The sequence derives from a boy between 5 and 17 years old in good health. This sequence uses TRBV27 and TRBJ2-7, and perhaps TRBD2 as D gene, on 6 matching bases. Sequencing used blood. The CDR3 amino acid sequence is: CASSFRVGGYEQYF. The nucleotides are TGTGCCAGCAGTTTTAGGGTGGGGGGCTACGAGCAGTACTTC.